The rows below give T cell receptor beta chains drawn from one sample of a study of shared clonotypes between healthy human individuals. Libraries were prepared by immunoSEQ multiplex PCR; TCRdb keeps only in-frame clonotypes and omits some of them. The sample includes roughly 2.1 million clones, 90% to 95% of them seen just once. Sequencing was done on a sample of naive CD8+ T cells from PBMCs. These receptor sequences come from a man between 18 and 29 years old in good health. Some clones in this sample may be carry-over from other donors' samples. Each CDR3 is given with its conserved first and last residue. D genes are given only for firm matches. A row's size may be missing; if present it is once, few, many or a size class.

j_gene: TRBJ1-1
v_gene: TRBV6-6
abundance: once
d_gene: .
CDR3aa: CASSYITANTEAFF
CDR3nt: TGTGCCAGCAGTTATATTACGGCGAACACTGAAGCTTTCTTT

j_gene: TRBJ2-7
v_gene: TRBV5-5
abundance: many
d_gene: TRBD2
CDR3aa: CASSLGLAGGPSYEQYF
CDR3nt: TGTGCCAGCAGCTTGGGCTTAGCGGGAGGCCCCTCCTACGAGCAGTACTTC

j_gene: TRBJ2-1
v_gene: TRBV27
abundance: .
d_gene: TRBD1
CDR3aa: CASNPGTGVYNEQFF
CDR3nt: TGTGCCAGCAACCCGGGGACAGGGGTCTACAATGAGCAGTTCTTC

j_gene: TRBJ2-7
v_gene: TRBV7-8
abundance: .
d_gene: TRBD1
CDR3aa: CASSPDRGIHEQYF
CDR3nt: TGTGCCAGCAGCCCCGACAGGGGGATCCACGAGCAGTACTTC

j_gene: TRBJ1-2
v_gene: TRBV5-1
abundance: .
d_gene: .
CDR3aa: CASSAGGQRIGYTF
CDR3nt: TGCGCCAGCAGCGCCGGGGGACAAAGGATTGGCTACACCTTC

j_gene: TRBJ2-7
v_gene: TRBV7-9
abundance: .
d_gene: .
CDR3aa: CASRPDLTYEQYF
CDR3nt: TGTGCCAGCAGGCCAGATCTCACCTACGAGCAGTACTTC

j_gene: TRBJ2-2
v_gene: TRBV6-6
abundance: once
d_gene: .
CDR3aa: CASSPRWELFF
CDR3nt: TGTGCCAGCAGCCCCCGGTGGGAGCTGTTTTTT

j_gene: TRBJ2-2
v_gene: TRBV27
abundance: .
d_gene: .
CDR3aa: CASSAEPGHFISGTGELFF
CDR3nt: TGTGCCAGCAGTGCAGAACCGGGACATTTTATCTCGGGCACCGGGGAGCTGTTTTTT

j_gene: TRBJ2-7
v_gene: TRBV7-9
abundance: once
d_gene: .
CDR3aa: CASSHPKAYSAYEQYF
CDR3nt: TGTGCCAGCAGCCACCCCAAAGCCTATTCAGCCTACGAGCAGTACTTC

j_gene: TRBJ1-1
v_gene: TRBV5-1
abundance: .
d_gene: .
CDR3aa: CASSLGGGTEAFF
CDR3nt: TGCGCCAGCAGCTTGGGGGGTGGTACTGAAGCTTTCTTT

j_gene: TRBJ2-7
v_gene: TRBV7-9
abundance: .
d_gene: .
CDR3aa: CASSPLRGGAVGEQYF
CDR3nt: TGTGCCAGCAGTCCATTACGTGGCGGGGCGGTTGGGGAGCAGTACTTC

j_gene: TRBJ2-7
v_gene: TRBV2
abundance: .
d_gene: TRBD2
CDR3aa: CASRTTSGAWYEQYF
CDR3nt: TGTGCCAGCAGAACAACTAGCGGGGCGTGGTACGAGCAGTACTTC

j_gene: TRBJ2-1
v_gene: TRBV14
abundance: .
d_gene: .
CDR3aa: CASTPAAGHHNEQFF
CDR3nt: TGTGCCAGCACCCCCGCAGCGGGACACCACAATGAGCAGTTCTTC

j_gene: TRBJ2-1
v_gene: TRBV13
abundance: .
d_gene: .
CDR3aa: CASSSPDQSGDEQFF
CDR3nt: TGTGCCAGCAGCTCCCCGGACCAAAGTGGCGATGAGCAGTTCTTC

j_gene: TRBJ2-7
v_gene: TRBV7-9
abundance: once
d_gene: .
CDR3aa: CASAGVQDEQYF
CDR3nt: TGTGCCAGCGCAGGGGTTCAGGACGAGCAGTACTTC